This record covers a single T cell receptor (beta chain). One entry per CDR3 protein, called by TCRdb with MiXCR from the 5' RACE reads. The table has hundreds of thousands of distinct CDR3 sequences, around a tenth seen once. CDR1 KGHSH and CDR2 LQKENI come from the germline V gene. V was pared by 3 bases and J by 3 bases, with 17 bases between. This CDR3 has 17 residues. This record comes from a study of T cells after yellow fever vaccination. Across the study: Fractions with few cells were prepared using SMART-Seq v4 Ultra Low Input.

Material: PBMCs, obtained on the day of the first yellow fever vaccination. The chain uses TRBV18 and TRBJ2-2, with D perhaps TRBD1 or TRBD2 (6 bases each). The source of this sequence is a man between 18 and 29 years old who received the YFV17D yellow fever vaccine. The CDR3 loop is CASSPEGHDPDTGELFF. CDR3 DNA: TGTGCCAGCTCACCGGAGGGACACGACCCCGACACCGGGGAGCTGTTTTTT.